The 16 T cell receptor beta chains listed next were all sequenced from one sample in a study of OX40 agonist ivuxolimab in advanced cancers. Assay used: immunoSEQ multiplex PCR; TCRdb lists only in-frame clones, some missing. The repertoire holds around 32,000 clones, with roughly nine tenths as singletons. This specimen consisted of CD4+ or CD8+ T cells sorted from blood, obtained in a trial of the OX40 agonist ivuxolimab. The receptors stem from an adult with an advanced solid tumor such as melanoma, head and neck, liver or kidney cancer.

This clone has just one count. V usage is TRBV5-6 and J usage is TRBJ2-1; D is unclear. V was shortened by 0 bases and J by 6 bases, with 4 bases between the two germline ends. Germline V gives CDR1 SGHDT, CDR2 YYEEEE. The CDR3 runs to 12 residues. As DNA, the CDR3 is TGTGCCAGCAGCTTGGCGTTCAATGAGCAGTTCTTC. It codes for CASSLAFNEQFF. Variable domain in full (rest from reference TRBV5-6 and TRBJ2-1): DAGVTQSPTHLIKTRGQQVTLRCSPKSGHDTVSWYQQALGQGPQFIFQYYEEEERQRGNFPDRFSGHQFPNYSSELNVNALLLGDSALYLCASSLAFNEQFFGPGTRLTVL.

The gene calls are TRBV5-4 and TRBJ2-3; tentatively, D is TRBD2 (5 bases). Germline V gene lookup returns CDR1 SGHNT and CDR2 YYREEE (reference sequence). V gave up 4 bases and J gave up 4 bases, with 16 bases separating them. CDR3 size: 15 residues. CDR3 residues: CASSGLPERPDTQYF. CDR3 in DNA: TGTGCCAGCAGCGGACTTCCGGAGCGCCCAGATACGCAGTATTTT.

About this clone itself: The junction departs from the called germline gene at one end, perhaps through a read error. V is TRBV7-7 and J is TRBJ1-5; D remains ambiguous. Germline-derived CDR1 and CDR2 are SSHAT and FNYEAQ (reference sequence). The CDR3 is 17 amino acids. CDR3 in amino acids: CASSLADGITRRWPQHF. The CDR3 DNA is TGTGCTAGCAGCTTAGCTGATGGAATTACGCGCCGCTGGCCCCAGCATTTT.

The chain uses TRBV5-4 and TRBJ2-1; no reliable D call. The CDR3 contains 12 residues. Trimming pared 3 bases from V and 12 bases from J, leaving 13 bases between. Per the germline V gene, CDR1 is SGHNT and CDR2 is YYREEE (reference sequence). The CDR3 nucleotides read TGTGCCAGCAGCTATGGGTCTGGATGGCAGTTCTTC. Protein product: CASSYGSGWQFF. Drawing the rest from reference TRBV5-4 and TRBJ2-1, the complete variable domain is ETGVTQSPTHLIKTRGQQVTLRCSSQSGHNTVSWYQQALGQGPQFIFQYYREEENGRGNFPPRFSGLQFPNYSSELNVNALELDDSALYLCASSYGSGWQFFGPGTRLTVL.

J is TRBJ2-5 and V is TRBV12-5; TRBD2 might be the D (5 bases). The CDR3 sequence is 13 residues long. Germline loops: CDR1 LGHNT, CDR2 FRNRAP. Trimming left V 4 bases short and J 3 bases short, with 9 bases between. The CDR3 loop is CASGSGAEETQYF. The DNA for the CDR3 is TGTGCTAGTGGTTCTGGAGCGGAAGAGACCCAGTACTTC.

The CDR3 DNA sequence: TGTGCCAGCAGCCCCAACCCCTCGACAGAGACCTCTGGAAACACCATATATTTT. Translated, it gives CASSPNPSTETSGNTIYF. The rearrangement uses TRBV7-9 and TRBJ1-3; tentatively, D is TRBD1 (5 bases). Germline CDR1 and CDR2: SEHNR and FQNEAQ (reference sequence). The CDR3 sequence is 18 residues long. V gave up 5 bases and J gave up 0 bases, with 20 bases separating them.

The V and J genes are TRBV28 and TRBJ2-7, with a possible D match to TRBD1 (6 bases). V was trimmed by 3 bases and J by 7 bases, leaving 16 bases between them. CDR1 is MDHEN, CDR2 SYDVKM, per germline. The CDR3 runs to 14 residues. The CDR3 spells CASSFNELTGEQYF. The CDR3 nucleotides read TGTGCCAGCAGTTTCAACGAGTTAACAGGGGAGCAGTACTTC.

This chain joins TRBV13 and TRBJ1-2; D gene unclear. The CDR3 totals 13 residues. Per the germline V gene, CDR1 is PRHDT and CDR2 is FYEKMQ (reference sequence). The V and J ends lost 5 bases and 5 bases respectively, with 12 bases between them. In nucleotides, the CDR3 is TGTGCCAGCAGCGAACAGAGGCGGTATGGCTACACCTTC. Its translation is CASSEQRRYGYTF.

This sequence joins TRBV4-1 and TRBJ2-3; TRBD2 aligns across 11 bases. The trim removed 8 bases at V and 7 bases at J, leaving 14 bases unmatched. Germline CDR1 is MGHRA and CDR2 is YSYEKL. The CDR3 loop spans 16 amino acids. CDR3 sequence reads: CASGYQETSGIYTQYF. DNA of the CDR3: TGCGCCAGCGGGTATCAGGAGACTAGCGGGATTTATACGCAGTATTTT.

The chain carries TRBV27 and TRBJ2-3; 11 bases map to TRBD2. The germline gives CDR1 MNHEY, CDR2 SMNVEV (reference sequence). Trimming took 3 bases from V and 3 from J; bases not matched to a gene: 2. CDR3 size: 15 residues. The CDR3 DNA is TGTGCCAGCAGTTTTAGCGGGGGGGCGACAGATACGCAGTATTTT. Translated: CASSFSGGATDTQYF.

The chain joins TRBV28 to TRBJ1-5; D remains unclear. This CDR3 contains 11 residues. Trimming took 6 bases from V and 9 from J, leaving 9 bases between them. CDR1 and CDR2 from the germline V gene are MDHEN and SYDVKM. CDR3 loop: CASSSLGPQHF. The CDR3 coding sequence is TGTGCCAGCAGCAGTCTGGGGCCCCAGCATTTT.

This sequence joins TRBV15 and TRBJ1-1; perhaps TRBD1 as D (6 bases). The ends were cut back, 5 bases at V and 0 bases at J, with 19 bases in the middle. The length of the CDR3 is 17 residues. Germline V gene sequence: CDR1 LNHNV, CDR2 YYDKDF (reference sequence). The CDR3 region has the DNA TGTGCCACCAGCCCCCAGGGGTGGAACGGCATGAACACTGAAGCTTTCTTT. Its protein product is CATSPQGWNGMNTEAFF.

V is TRBV5-6 and J is TRBJ1-5, with D possibly matching TRBD1 (5 bases). This CDR3 has 15 amino acids. CDR1 and CDR2 from the germline V gene are SGHDT and YYEEEE. Trimming pared 1 base from V and 3 bases from J, leaving 11 bases between. The CDR3 bases are TGTGCCAGCAGCTTGTCCAGGGTGCTCAATCAGCCCCAGCATTTT. Translated, it gives CASSLSRVLNQPQHF.

V gene TRBV19 combines with J gene TRBJ2-7; D is possibly TRBD1 (5 bases). This CDR3 has 13 amino acids. V was shortened by 6 bases and J by 2 bases, with 11 bases between the two germline ends. From germline, CDR1 is LNHDA and CDR2 SQIVND (reference sequence). The CDR3 here is CASSIVGAYEQYF. In DNA, the CDR3 is TGTGCCAGTAGCATCGTAGGGGCCTACGAGCAGTACTTC.

The chain employs TRBV5-1 and TRBJ1-5; 8 bases agree with TRBD1. Trimming removed 7 bases from V and 5 bases from J; junction bases left unmatched: 11. Germline V gene lookup returns CDR1 SGHRS and CDR2 YFSETQ. This CDR3 contains 15 residues. The CDR3 sequence is CASGVRTGLDQPQHF. CDR3 nucleotide sequence: TGCGCCAGCGGCGTTCGGACAGGGCTTGATCAGCCCCAGCATTTT.

V usage is TRBV27 and J usage is TRBJ2-7, with D perhaps TRBD1 or TRBD2 (6 bases each). V lost 5 bases and J lost 3, with 20 bases in between. CDR3 length: 16 amino acids. The germline V gene encodes CDR1 MNHEY and CDR2 SMNVEV (reference sequence). Written as DNA, the CDR3 is TGTGCCAGCAGTCCAGAGGGGGGAATGCTTGGCTACGAGCAGTACTTC. Its protein product is CASSPEGGMLGYEQYF.